This T cell receptor (beta chain) appears in the sequencing data of a study of monozygotic twins with cystic fibrosis. The wider study: With about 16 PCR cycles, barcoded libraries came from around 2.9 micrograms of fragmented DNA.

Study-level points and caveats: No link emerged between shared CDR3 counts and age, concordance or severity. Nucleotide-identical clonotype sharing was significantly higher within monozygotic CF twin pairs than between unrelated CF individuals. Low clonality (median roughly 0.01) suggested a mostly naive repertoire.

Per the germline V gene, CDR1 is MGHRA and CDR2 is YSYEKL. The CDR3 loop spans 16 amino acids. Trimming stripped 0 bases from V and 7 bases from J, with 18 bases between. Note on this clone: The antigen remains undetermined.

The protocol was immunoSEQ multiplex PCR, while the TCRdb copy is restricted to in-frame clones and leaves out a portion. The sample lists under 20,000 clones; around 97% were seen once. The rearrangement links TRBV4-1 to TRBJ2-5; D remains ambiguous. This receptor was taken from a woman aged 25 to 39 with cystic fibrosis. Sequences were obtained from blood. The DNA of the CDR3 is TGCGCCAGCAGCCAAGATACAACGGGCAGGATTGGGACCCAGTACTTC. This encodes CASSQDTTGRIGTQYF.